Given below is one TCR beta chain in context. The source of the sample is a study of blood T cell repertoires in COVID-19. Study at large: Acute and convalescent COVID-19 samples came from the United States, Italy and Spain. The cDNA or gDNA used as material had been derived from T cells, B-cell-depleted T cells, or PBMCs.

CDR1 and CDR2 (germline): SGHRS, YFSETQ. The CDR3 contains 11 residues. Trimming took off 3 bases at V and 5 bases at J, with 5 bases between the two ends. Per the study methods: Amplified reference gene primers provided the basis for estimating nucleated cell counts. Data came from immunoSEQ multiplex PCR; TCRdb stores just in-frame clones and leaves some out. The V and J calls and the clone size are those of that table, but D and trimming were determined from the DNA. Of fewer than 300,000 clones listed, approximately 83% are singletons. Sequences were obtained from peripheral blood. The clonotype comes from a woman in her forties or fifties who had recovered from COVID-19. The chain joins TRBV5-1 to TRBJ2-5, with no clear D. The CDR3: CASSSAETQYF. The DNA for the CDR3 is TGCGCCAGCAGCTCAGCGGAGACCCAGTACTTC.